This T cell receptor (beta chain) stems from a study of radiation and T cells in renal cell carcinoma (dated by TCRdb to about 2020). For the study in its entirety: In total, roughly 53 samples underwent TCR beta sequencing: around 25 tumors plus 27 peripheral blood samples. Across all 50 or so samples, under 5,000,000 unique CDR3 nucleotide sequences, encoding 2,658,974 unique CDR3 amino acid sequences, were identified.

The sample's time point label, in plain terms: tumor resected at nephrectomy. The treatment or condition label, as the study defines it: 15 Gy SBRT to primary tumor, nephrectomy 4 weeks later. Samples came from a clinical trial, in which primary renal cell carcinomas received 15 Gy stereotactic body radiation therapy followed by nephrectomy 4 weeks later. Renal cell carcinoma with clear cell pathology was present in all patients. Tumors were dissociated mechanically, digested with collagenase/hyaluronidase at 37 degrees C, processed in gentleMACS C tubes, and stored in liquid nitrogen. The QIAamp DNA Blood Mini Kit (Qiagen) was used to prepare genomic DNA for TCR sequencing. The analyses included just those samples that passed every quality control check. From the cysteine through the phenylalanine, the CDR3 covers 11 amino acids. Only the CDR3 DNA is retained, 33 bases long and in frame from the first base. The germline V gene provides CDR1 MDHEN and CDR2 SYDVKM. V is clipped by 3 bases and J by 5 bases, and the sequence between their germline boundaries is 2 bases long.

The research as a whole found: Because the trial had a single-armed design, the trial could not examine how radiation dose or scheduling affected the TCR repertoire. Because no pretreatment tumor biopsies were available, whether clonotypes were present in the tumor at baseline could not be determined. In blood, the top tumor clonotypes increased from baseline to 2 weeks after radiation and then shrank by 4 weeks, which suggests a temporary expansion of tumor-resident clones. Only small tumor regions of about 1 g were available, so intratumoral heterogeneity was not captured. Irradiated tumors showed higher TCR clonality than controls, with the top 100 clonotypes averaging around 54% of the repertoire versus 43% in nephrectomy-only tumors. Compared with control tumors, irradiated tumors had a greater number of dominant CDR3 motifs, and those motifs took up a bigger portion of the repertoire.

This clone was detected only a few times. Its antigen has not been determined. Within one base of it there is no much larger clone, and no base qualities were kept. Additional DNA sequences in this sample encode the identical CDR3. TCR beta libraries were generated from genomic DNA with the immunoSEQ kit, following the manufacturer's recommendations. To prepare libraries, a first multiplex PCR with proprietary primers was run, followed by a second PCR that added unique barcodes, and a bead cleanup was done after each round. A kit-provided positive control reaction and a negative control reaction were included in every sample batch. The final libraries were assessed on an Agilent 4200 TapeStation D1000 ScreenTape, pooled by volume, and quantified by qPCR. An Illumina NextSeq500 fitted with a MidOutput 150-cycle cartridge performed the sequencing, running 156 Read1 cycles and 15 Index1 cycles with the kit's custom primers. The pooled library was loaded at 0.8 to 1 pM, and approximately 19% PhiX control was spiked in. The authors processed their data as follows. The vendor-processed data were analyzed in R, and a clonotype was defined as all T cells that share the same CDR3 nucleotide sequence. For clone abundance analyses, frequencies were normalized to the 10,000 most abundant clones in each sample. Public T cell clones, which averaged fewer than five per sample, were excluded before analysis. Dominant motifs were analyzed with ImmunoMap using the PAM10 matrix, a gap penalty of 30, and a homology threshold of 0.3, and motifs with a cumulative frequency of at least 0.01 were considered dominant. Tumor-enriched clonotypes and baseline blood-enriched clonotypes were defined as those with an abundance difference of at least 32-fold between compartments. Tumor-blood repertoire similarity was measured with the Baroni-Urbani and Buser coefficient, and groups were compared using two-tailed Wilcoxon tests in R. Entries here come from immuneACCESS through TCRdb and include only in-frame sequences with V and J called. Some clones fail to appear in such tables; in the studies checked, an unresolved V gene covers under half of the shortfall, and the cause of the remainder is unknown. From that table come the V and J calls and clone size; the DNA was used to work out D and trimming. The sample table holds around 12,000 clones, of which around 30% were seen once. Of the sample, 15% is held by the ten largest clones.

The chain joins TRBV28 to TRBJ2-1; the D gene identity is not certain. The sequencing used tumor tissue, collected from a patient whose treatment included radiotherapy and nephrectomy. This TCR was recovered from a man between 60 and 75 years old with renal cell carcinoma. Here the CDR3 is given as CASSFNNEQFF. The nucleotides are TGTGCCAGCAGTTTTAACAATGAGCAGTTCTTC. Joined to the reference TRBV28 and TRBJ2-1 proteins, this CDR3 gives the full variable domain: DVKVTQSSRYLVKRTGEKVFLECVQDMDHENMFWYRQDPGLGLRLIYFSYDVKMKEKGDIPEGYSVSREKKERFSLILESASTNQTSMYLCASSFNNEQFFGPGTRLTVL.